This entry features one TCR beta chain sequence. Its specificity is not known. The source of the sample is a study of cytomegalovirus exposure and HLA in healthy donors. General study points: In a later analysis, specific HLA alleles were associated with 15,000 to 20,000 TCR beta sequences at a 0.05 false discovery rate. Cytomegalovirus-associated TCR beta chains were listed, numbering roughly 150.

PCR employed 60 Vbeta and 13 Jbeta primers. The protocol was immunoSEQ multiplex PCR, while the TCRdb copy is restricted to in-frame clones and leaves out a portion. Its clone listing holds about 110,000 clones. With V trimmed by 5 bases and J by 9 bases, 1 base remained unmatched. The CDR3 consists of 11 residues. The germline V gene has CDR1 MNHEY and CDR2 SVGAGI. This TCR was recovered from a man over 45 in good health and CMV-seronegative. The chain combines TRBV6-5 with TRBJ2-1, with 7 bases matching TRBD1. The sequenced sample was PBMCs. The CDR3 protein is CASSQGVEQFF. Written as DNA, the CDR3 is TGTGCCAGCAGTCAGGGGGTTGAGCAGTTCTTC.